The TCR beta chain described here comes from a study of siplizumab effects on memory and regulatory T cells. About this clone: The antigen is unknown.

Each sample had 80,000 to 100,000 TCR templates assayed. Method: immunoSEQ multiplex PCR; TCRdb's copy keeps in-frame clones and lacks some. In the table there are 80,000 to 130,000 clones, around 94% of which are singletons. Study-level points and caveats: Tregs that proliferated in siplizumab cultures did not have their suppressive function confirmed. The average Treg-derived proportion among mappable alloreactive CD4+ clones was around 65% with siplizumab versus 25% to 30% in controls. A major contribution to the alloresponse seemed to be made by naive T cells, which seemed more diverse than memory cells.

V lost 2 bases to trimming and J lost 1 base; unmatched junction nucleotides: 3. The CDR3 has 14 amino acids. The V gene's germline CDR1 is SGHDT and CDR2 YYEEEE. This sequence was found in a human donor in good health. Sequencing input: Tregs sorted from blood. This chain joins TRBV5-6 and TRBJ2-7; TRBD1 agrees at 7 bases. The CDR3 reads CASSFLGQSYEQYF. The CDR3 nucleotides read TGTGCCAGCAGCTTTCTGGGACAGTCCTACGAGCAGTACTTC.